The entry below describes one T cell receptor beta chain. The antigen remains undetermined. Genomic DNA acted as the template from which TCR beta VDJ combination and CDR3 sequence profiling were carried out. A single record per CDR3 protein comes from TCRdb applying MiXCR to the reads. Among fewer than 150,000 distinct CDR3 sequences listed, more than 40% were seen once. The CDR3 consists of 15 residues. Deletions cut 4 bases from V and 6 bases from J, with 16 bases between. Germline CDR1 reads SNHLY; CDR2 reads FYNNEI. The record originates from a study of CD8+CD57+ T cells in acquired aplastic anemia. Across the study: An average of 3.2 ug of DNA was obtained from sorted CD4+ and CD8+ cells. Healthy donor CD4+ samples were sequenced to a depth that averaged around 11 million reads.

Findings and limits, study-wide: The study identified more than 25 CD8+ CDR3 sequences shared by patients and controls.

The chain recombines TRBV2 with TRBJ1-5; D remains ambiguous. The receptor comes from a human donor in good health, serving as a control. Sequences were obtained from sorted CD4+, CD8+, or CD8+CD57+ T cells (not recorded which) from PBMCs. The CDR3 loop is CASSAPVGVGQPQHF. CDR3 nucleotides: TGTGCCAGCAGTGCCCCGGTTGGGGTGGGTCAGCCCCAGCATTTT.